A selection of T cell receptor beta chains follows, all from one sample in a study of glioma-infiltrating T cells. One entry per CDR3 protein, called by TCRdb with MiXCR from the multiplex PCR reads. The sample includes about 190,000 distinct CDR3 sequences, 32% seen only once; the top ten take 20% to 25%. The source material was glioma tissue, nonneoplastic brain tissue, or PBMCs (not recorded which). Receptor source: a human donor with low-grade glioma or glioblastoma, undergoing nonglioma brain surgery, or in good health (not recorded which). Both conserved end residues are part of each CDR3. Fields, in order: V gene, D gene, CDR3 length, clone size, J gene, CDR3 protein, CDR3 DNA. The D gene is left open where the match is weak. Size is stated for part of the rows, as once, few or many counts, or as a class when the clone is expanded.

v_call: TRBV6-5; d_call: TRBD1; cdr3_length: 15; clone_size: many; j_call: TRBJ1-1; cdr3_aa: CASSYSPDRGTEAFF; cdr3_nt: TGTGCCAGCAGTTACTCTCCAGACAGGGGCACTGAAGCTTTCTTT
v_call: TRBV4-3; d_call: TRBD2; cdr3_length: 16; clone_size: many; j_call: TRBJ2-5; cdr3_aa: CASSQTGTSGEETQYF; cdr3_nt: TGCGCCAGCAGCCAGACCGGGACTAGCGGGGAAGAGACCCAGTACTTC
v_call: TRBV4-2; d_call: TRBD2; cdr3_length: 18; clone_size: .; j_call: TRBJ2-5; cdr3_aa: CASSQDPIGRAGGETQYF; cdr3_nt: TGTGCCAGCAGCCAAGATCCCATCGGGAGGGCCGGCGGTGAGACCCAGTACTTT
v_call: TRBV7-9; d_call: .; cdr3_length: 11; clone_size: many; j_call: TRBJ2-3; cdr3_aa: CASRTGTTQYF; cdr3_nt: TGTGCCAGCAGGACCGGGACCACGCAGTATTTT
v_call: TRBV18; d_call: .; cdr3_length: 16; clone_size: many; j_call: TRBJ2-1; cdr3_aa: CASSASSERISSEQFF; cdr3_nt: TGTGCCAGCTCAGCGTCTAGCGAACGAATTAGTAGTGAGCAGTTCTTC
v_call: TRBV4-1; d_call: .; cdr3_length: 13; clone_size: many; j_call: TRBJ1-1; cdr3_aa: CASSLPGGGEAFF; cdr3_nt: TGCGCCAGCAGCCTCCCGGGGGGAGGTGAAGCTTTCTTT
v_call: TRBV27; d_call: .; cdr3_length: 15; clone_size: .; j_call: TRBJ1-2; cdr3_aa: CASSPELFLNSVYTF; cdr3_nt: TGTGCCAGCAGTCCCGAATTGTTCCTTAACAGTGTCTACACCTTC
v_call: TRBV27; d_call: TRBD2; cdr3_length: 15; clone_size: .; j_call: TRBJ2-7; cdr3_aa: CASIPPSGSWYEQYF; cdr3_nt: TGTGCCAGCATTCCCCCTAGCGGGAGTTGGTACGAGCAGTACTTC
v_call: TRBV24-1; d_call: .; cdr3_length: 17; clone_size: .; j_call: TRBJ2-2; cdr3_aa: CATSQVGQPANTGELFF; cdr3_nt: TGTGCCACCAGTCAGGTCGGGCAGCCCGCGAACACCGGGGAGCTGTTTTTT
v_call: TRBV6-2/TRBV6-3; d_call: .; cdr3_length: 17; clone_size: .; j_call: TRBJ2-7; cdr3_aa: CASSYSPFGGLPSEPSF; cdr3_nt: TGTGCCAGCAGTTACTCTCCCTTCGGCGGGCTTCCCTCCGAGCCGTCCTTC
v_call: TRBV5-4; d_call: .; cdr3_length: 13; clone_size: many; j_call: TRBJ1-1; cdr3_aa: CASSLAENTEAFF; cdr3_nt: TGTGCCAGCAGCTTAGCGGAGAACACTGAAGCTTTCTTT
v_call: TRBV9; d_call: .; cdr3_length: 14; clone_size: few; j_call: TRBJ2-3; cdr3_aa: CASSVETTADTQYF; cdr3_nt: TGTGCCAGCAGCGTGGAGACAACGGCAGATACGCAGTATTTT
v_call: TRBV27; d_call: TRBD1; cdr3_length: 15; clone_size: .; j_call: TRBJ1-2; cdr3_aa: CASSLSETGARGDTF; cdr3_nt: TGTGCCAGCAGTTTATCTGAGACAGGGGCGAGGGGCGACACCTTC
v_call: TRBV19; d_call: .; cdr3_length: 12; clone_size: .; j_call: TRBJ1-1; cdr3_aa: CASSTGNTEAFF; cdr3_nt: TGTGCCAGTAGTACAGGGAACACTGAAGCTTTCTTT
v_call: TRBV7-2; d_call: TRBD1; cdr3_length: 15; clone_size: few; j_call: TRBJ2-7; cdr3_aa: CASSFTGTGSYEQYF; cdr3_nt: TGTGCCAGCAGTTTCACCGGGACAGGCTCCTACGAGCAGTACTTC
v_call: TRBV6-2/TRBV6-3; d_call: .; cdr3_length: 11; clone_size: many; j_call: TRBJ2-1; cdr3_aa: CASSPRLEQFF; cdr3_nt: TGTGCCAGCAGCCCCCGTCTTGAGCAGTTCTTC
v_call: TRBV19; d_call: TRBD2; cdr3_length: 14; clone_size: .; j_call: TRBJ2-5; cdr3_aa: CASSSVGGDETQYF; cdr3_nt: TGTGCCAGCTCCTCGGTGGGAGGGGACGAGACCCAGTACTTC
v_call: TRBV29-1; d_call: .; cdr3_length: 13; clone_size: many; j_call: TRBJ1-1; cdr3_aa: CSGGSGLNTEAFF; cdr3_nt: TGCAGCGGGGGGTCAGGTCTGAACACTGAAGCTTTCTTT
v_call: TRBV15; d_call: .; cdr3_length: 13; clone_size: many; j_call: TRBJ2-3; cdr3_aa: CATSISGTDTQYF; cdr3_nt: TGTGCCACCAGCATATCGGGAACAGATACGCAGTATTTT
v_call: TRBV12-5; d_call: .; cdr3_length: 16; clone_size: .; j_call: TRBJ2-1; cdr3_aa: CASGLVYTSSYNEQFF; cdr3_nt: TGTGCTAGTGGTTTGGTATACACTTCTTCCTACAATGAGCAGTTCTTC
v_call: TRBV7-9; d_call: TRBD1; cdr3_length: 14; clone_size: many; j_call: TRBJ2-3; cdr3_aa: CASTRTGGADTQYF; cdr3_nt: TGTGCCAGCACCCGGACAGGGGGAGCAGATACGCAGTATTTT
v_call: TRBV7-3; d_call: .; cdr3_length: 16; clone_size: .; j_call: TRBJ2-2; cdr3_aa: CASSLGPSADTGELFF; cdr3_nt: TGTGCCAGCAGCTTAGGTCCTAGCGCGGACACCGGGGAGCTGTTTTTT
v_call: TRBV4-1; d_call: TRBD2; cdr3_length: 17; clone_size: many; j_call: TRBJ2-3; cdr3_aa: CASSPGTSYMSTDTQYF; cdr3_nt: TGCGCCAGCAGCCCCGGGACTAGCTATATGAGCACAGATACGCAGTATTTT
v_call: TRBV7-2; d_call: .; cdr3_length: 14; clone_size: many; j_call: TRBJ2-2; cdr3_aa: CASSLVSNTGELFF; cdr3_nt: TGTGCCAGCAGCTTAGTCTCCAACACCGGGGAGCTGTTTTTT
v_call: TRBV7-8; d_call: .; cdr3_length: 16; clone_size: .; j_call: TRBJ2-7; cdr3_aa: CASSPRLGRATYEQYF; cdr3_nt: TGTGCCAGCAGCCCTCGCCTCGGGCGGGCCACCTACGAGCAGTACTTC
v_call: TRBV7-6; d_call: .; cdr3_length: 12; clone_size: many; j_call: TRBJ1-1; cdr3_aa: CASSLEGGSAFF; cdr3_nt: TGTGCCAGCAGCTTAGAGGGGGGGTCGGCTTTCTTT
v_call: TRBV19; d_call: .; cdr3_length: 15; clone_size: .; j_call: TRBJ2-6; cdr3_aa: CDRRGGEAGANVLTF; cdr3_nt: TGTGACAGGAGAGGAGGGGAGGCTGGGGCCAACGTCCTGACTTTC
v_call: TRBV27; d_call: TRBD1; cdr3_length: 15; clone_size: many; j_call: TRBJ2-2; cdr3_aa: CASRLGQGQTGELFF; cdr3_nt: TGTGCCAGCAGACTAGGACAGGGTCAGACCGGGGAGCTGTTTTTT
v_call: TRBV11-2; d_call: .; cdr3_length: 14; clone_size: few; j_call: TRBJ2-5; cdr3_aa: CASRPTDFQETQYF; cdr3_nt: TGTGCCAGCAGACCGACAGACTTCCAAGAGACCCAGTACTTC
v_call: TRBV7-9; d_call: TRBD1; cdr3_length: 14; clone_size: .; j_call: TRBJ1-4; cdr3_aa: CASSFDRANEKLFF; cdr3_nt: TGTGCCAGCAGCTTCGACAGGGCGAATGAAAAACTGTTTTTT
v_call: TRBV5-4; d_call: .; cdr3_length: 15; clone_size: many; j_call: TRBJ2-3; cdr3_aa: CASSLAGRFTDTQYF; cdr3_nt: TGTGCCAGCAGCTTGGCGGGGCGGTTCACAGATACGCAGTATTTT
v_call: TRBV7-9; d_call: TRBD2; cdr3_length: 14; clone_size: .; j_call: TRBJ2-7; cdr3_aa: CASSHRAGDYEQYF; cdr3_nt: TGTGCCAGCAGCCACCGCGCGGGGGACTACGAGCAGTACTTC
v_call: TRBV7-2; d_call: .; cdr3_length: 12; clone_size: .; j_call: TRBJ2-5; cdr3_aa: CASPETGETQYF; cdr3_nt: TGTGCCAGCCCCGAGACCGGAGAGACCCAGTACTTC
v_call: TRBV9; d_call: TRBD1; cdr3_length: 14; clone_size: .; j_call: TRBJ1-5; cdr3_aa: CASSPWDRDQPQHF; cdr3_nt: TGTGCCAGCAGCCCTTGGGACAGGGATCAGCCCCAGCATTTT
v_call: TRBV18; d_call: TRBD1; cdr3_length: 15; clone_size: .; j_call: TRBJ2-7; cdr3_aa: CASSPRGLATYEQYF; cdr3_nt: TGTGCCAGCTCACCCAGGGGGCTCGCAACCTACGAGCAGTACTTC
v_call: TRBV5-1; d_call: .; cdr3_length: 16; clone_size: .; j_call: TRBJ2-3; cdr3_aa: CASSSGQGGRTDTQYF; cdr3_nt: TGCGCCAGCAGCTCCGGACAGGGAGGGAGGACAGATACGCAGTATTTT
v_call: TRBV6-2/TRBV6-3; d_call: .; cdr3_length: 17; clone_size: many; j_call: TRBJ2-7; cdr3_aa: CASSQAGDVRSSYEQYF; cdr3_nt: TGTGCCAGCAGTCAGGCTGGAGATGTTCGGAGCTCCTACGAGCAGTACTTC
v_call: TRBV6-1; d_call: TRBD1; cdr3_length: 12; clone_size: .; j_call: TRBJ2-7; cdr3_aa: CASSSGQGQQYF; cdr3_nt: TGTGCCAGCAGCTCCGGACAGGGGCAGCAGTACTTC
v_call: TRBV6-6; d_call: .; cdr3_length: 15; clone_size: many; j_call: TRBJ2-7; cdr3_aa: CASSYSYLTYYEQYF; cdr3_nt: TGTGCCAGCAGTTACAGTTACCTCACCTACTACGAGCAGTACTTC
v_call: TRBV28; d_call: .; cdr3_length: 14; clone_size: .; j_call: TRBJ2-5; cdr3_aa: CARISLLRQETQYF; cdr3_nt: TGTGCCAGAATTTCCCTACTCCGCCAAGAGACCCAGTACTTC
v_call: TRBV19; d_call: .; cdr3_length: 15; clone_size: .; j_call: TRBJ2-2; cdr3_aa: CASSIGGLSTGELFF; cdr3_nt: TGTGCCAGTAGTATAGGGGGTTTATCCACCGGGGAGCTGTTTTTT
v_call: TRBV11-2; d_call: .; cdr3_length: 16; clone_size: many; j_call: TRBJ1-1; cdr3_aa: CASSLWVWGQGTEAFF; cdr3_nt: TGTGCCAGCAGCTTATGGGTCTGGGGGCAAGGCACTGAAGCTTTCTTT
v_call: TRBV7-8; d_call: .; cdr3_length: 14; clone_size: many; j_call: TRBJ2-1; cdr3_aa: CASSLKTGRTEQFF; cdr3_nt: TGTGCCAGCAGCTTAAAGACTGGTCGCACAGAGCAGTTCTTC
v_call: TRBV27; d_call: .; cdr3_length: 13; clone_size: many; j_call: TRBJ2-7; cdr3_aa: CASSLAGNYEQYF; cdr3_nt: TGTGCCAGCAGTTTAGCCGGGAACTACGAGCAGTACTTC
v_call: TRBV6-2/TRBV6-3; d_call: .; cdr3_length: 19; clone_size: .; j_call: TRBJ2-6; cdr3_aa: CASSWGRGRGGSGANVLTF; cdr3_nt: TGTGCCAGCAGTTGGGGGAGGGGGCGCGGCGGGTCTGGGGCCAACGTCCTGACTTTC
v_call: TRBV12-3/TRBV12-4; d_call: TRBD1; cdr3_length: 14; clone_size: many; j_call: TRBJ1-1; cdr3_aa: CASSWDRADTEAFF; cdr3_nt: TGTGCCAGCAGTTGGGACAGGGCTGACACTGAAGCTTTCTTT
v_call: TRBV5-1; d_call: TRBD1; cdr3_length: 15; clone_size: few; j_call: TRBJ2-1; cdr3_aa: CASSFTGQGEGEQFF; cdr3_nt: TGCGCCAGCAGCTTTACAGGACAGGGGGAGGGTGAGCAGTTCTTC
v_call: TRBV5-1; d_call: TRBD1; cdr3_length: 15; clone_size: .; j_call: TRBJ1-2; cdr3_aa: CASSVTGGISYGYTF; cdr3_nt: TGCGCCAGCAGCGTGACAGGGGGTATAAGCTATGGCTACACCTTC
v_call: TRBV7-2; d_call: TRBD1; cdr3_length: 16; clone_size: many; j_call: TRBJ2-3; cdr3_aa: CASSPRGDDRADTQYF; cdr3_nt: TGTGCCAGCAGCCCCCGAGGAGACGACAGGGCAGATACGCAGTATTTT
v_call: TRBV12-3/TRBV12-4; d_call: TRBD2; cdr3_length: 16; clone_size: few; j_call: TRBJ2-4; cdr3_aa: CASSWGLAGTKNIQYF; cdr3_nt: TGTGCCAGCAGTTGGGGACTAGCGGGAACCAAAAACATTCAGTACTTC
v_call: TRBV27; d_call: .; cdr3_length: 18; clone_size: many; j_call: TRBJ1-5; cdr3_aa: CASSLAGGLRGSNQPQHF; cdr3_nt: TGTGCCAGCAGTTTAGCGGGGGGCCTTAGGGGGAGCAATCAGCCCCAGCATTTT
v_call: TRBV20-1; d_call: .; cdr3_length: 13; clone_size: many; j_call: TRBJ2-5; cdr3_aa: CSARELARETQYF; cdr3_nt: TGCAGTGCTAGAGAACTAGCTAGGGAGACCCAGTACTTC
v_call: TRBV27; d_call: TRBD2; cdr3_length: 16; clone_size: many; j_call: TRBJ2-7; cdr3_aa: CASSHYASGATYEQYF; cdr3_nt: TGTGCCAGCAGCCACTATGCTAGCGGAGCGACCTACGAGCAGTACTTC